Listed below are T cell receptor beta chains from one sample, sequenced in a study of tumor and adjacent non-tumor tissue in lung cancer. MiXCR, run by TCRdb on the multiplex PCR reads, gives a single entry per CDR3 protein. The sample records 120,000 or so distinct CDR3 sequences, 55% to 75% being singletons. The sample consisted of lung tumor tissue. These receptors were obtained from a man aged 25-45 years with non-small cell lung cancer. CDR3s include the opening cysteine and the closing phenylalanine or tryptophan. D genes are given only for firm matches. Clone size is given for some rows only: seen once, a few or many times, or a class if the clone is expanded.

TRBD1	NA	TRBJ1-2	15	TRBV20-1	TGCAGTGCCCGGGACAGGGGGCGCAGTCCGTACGACTACACCTTC	CSARDRGRSPYDYTF
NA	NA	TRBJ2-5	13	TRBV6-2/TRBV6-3	TGTGCCAGCAGTTACATCAAAGAAGAGACCCAGTACTTC	CASSYIKEETQYF
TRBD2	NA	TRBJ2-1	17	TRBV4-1	TGCGCCAGCAGCCTAGCGGTACTAGCGGGAGGTAACGATGAGCGGTTCTTC	CASSLAVLAGGNDERFF
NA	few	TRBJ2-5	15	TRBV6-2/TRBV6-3	TGTGCCAGCAGGGAGAGGGGAGCCTATGGAGAGACCCTGTACTTC	CASRERGAYGETLYF
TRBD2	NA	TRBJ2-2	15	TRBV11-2	TGTGTCAGCAGCGGGGCCGCGGTAGTGATCGGGGAGCTGTTTTTT	CVSSGAAVVIGELFF
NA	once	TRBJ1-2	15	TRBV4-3	TGCGCCAGCAGTCAAGATTGGGGTGTTCTCTACGGCTACACCTTC	CASSQDWGVLYGYTF
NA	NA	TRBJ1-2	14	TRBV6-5	TGTGCCAGCACCGCAGCGCAGGGCGCGTGGGGCTACACCTTC	CASTAAQGAWGYTF
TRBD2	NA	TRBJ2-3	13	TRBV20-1	TGCAGTACCGCAGCGGGAAATGGGGATACGCTGTATTTT	CSTAAGNGDTLYF
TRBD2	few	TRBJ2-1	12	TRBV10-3	TGTGCCATCAGTACTAGCGGGAATGAGCAGTTCTTC	CAISTSGNEQFF
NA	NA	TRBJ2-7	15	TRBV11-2	TGTACCAGCAGTTCCGGACGGGCCAGCTCCTACGAGCAGTACTTC	CTSSSGRASSYEQYF
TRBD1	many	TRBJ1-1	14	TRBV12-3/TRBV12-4	TGTGCCAGCAGTGGGTGGACAGGGGGCACTGAAGCTTTCTTT	CASSGWTGGTEAFF
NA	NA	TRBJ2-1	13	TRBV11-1	TGTGCCAGCAGCTATTGGACTAACAATGAGCAGTTCTTT	CASSYWTNNEQFF
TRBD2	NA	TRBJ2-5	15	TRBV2	TGTGCCAGCAGTGTGCCTAGCGGGAGACAAGAGACCCAATACTTC	CASSVPSGRQETQYF
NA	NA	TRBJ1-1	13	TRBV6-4	TGTGCCAGCAGTGACGAGCCGGGCTTTGAAGCTTTCTTT	CASSDEPGFEAFF
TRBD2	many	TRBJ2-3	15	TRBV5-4	TGTGCCAGCAGCTTGGGCGGACTAGCGGGAGATACGCAGTATTTT	CASSLGGLAGDTQYF
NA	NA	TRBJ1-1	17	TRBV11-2	TGCGCCAGCAACTTAGAAGGACCAGGGTGGGTCGGCACTGAAGCTTTCTTT	CASNLEGPGWVGTEAFF
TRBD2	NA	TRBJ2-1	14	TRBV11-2	TGTGCCAGCCATGGGGAGGGGTACTACAATGAGCTGTTCTTC	CASHGEGYYNELFF
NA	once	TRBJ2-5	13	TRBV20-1	TGCGGTGTTAGAGGCCCCTATAGAGATACCCAGTACTTC	CGVRGPYRDTQYF
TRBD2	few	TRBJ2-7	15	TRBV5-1	TGCGCCAGCAGTCGACTAGCGGGGGACTCCTACGAGCAGTACTTC	CASSRLAGDSYEQYF
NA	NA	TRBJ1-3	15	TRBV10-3	TGTGCCATCAGTGAGGGCGCGAGTTCTGGAAACACCATATATTTT	CAISEGASSGNTIYF
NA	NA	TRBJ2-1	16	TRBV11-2	TGCGCCAGCAGCTTATATGCTAGGGCGTCCTACAATGAGAAGTTCTTC	CASSLYARASYNEKFF
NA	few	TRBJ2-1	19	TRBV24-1	TGTGCCACCAGTGATTTCCGGGACCGATTACGGAGCTCCTACAATGAGCAGTTCTTC	CATSDFRDRLRSSYNEQFF
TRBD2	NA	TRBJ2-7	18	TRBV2	TGTGCCAGCACCGCCAACCCACTAGCGGGAGTTTCAGCCTACGTGCAGTACTTC	CASTANPLAGVSAYVQYF
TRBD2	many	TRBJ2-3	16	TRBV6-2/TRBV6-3	TGTGCCAGCAGTTACGGCCTAGCGGGGGAGAGGGATACGCAGTATTTT	CASSYGLAGERDTQYF
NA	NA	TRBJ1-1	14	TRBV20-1	TGCAGTGCCGCCCACCCCCACATGAACGCTGAAGCTTTCTTT	CSAAHPHMNAEAFF
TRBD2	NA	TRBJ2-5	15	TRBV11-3	TGTGCCAGCAGCTTAGAAGCGGGATGGCAAGAGACACAGTATTTC	CASSLEAGWQETQYF
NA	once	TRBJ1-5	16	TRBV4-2	TGTACCAGCATGCCGGCGTTGGGGGGAGGCAATCAGCCACAGCATTTT	CTSMPALGGGNQPQHF
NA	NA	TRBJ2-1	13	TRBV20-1	TGCAGTGTTAGTAGCCCGGGGTACAATGGGAAGTTCTTC	CSVSSPGYNGKFF
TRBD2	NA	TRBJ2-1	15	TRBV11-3	TGTGCCAGCAGTGAACCGGGACTAGCGGGCGGTGAGAAGTTCTTC	CASSEPGLAGGEKFF
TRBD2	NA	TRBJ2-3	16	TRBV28	TGTGCCAGCAGACCCATAGCGGGGGGGCGCACAGATACGCAGTATTTT	CASRPIAGGRTDTQYF
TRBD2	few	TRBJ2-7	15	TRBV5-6	TGTGCCAGCAGCTTCCGTCTAGCGGGAGCGGGCGAGCAGTACTTC	CASSFRLAGAGEQYF
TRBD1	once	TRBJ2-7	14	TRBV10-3	TGTGCCATCAGCCGGGGACAGGAACCCTACGAGCACTACTTC	CAISRGQEPYEHYF
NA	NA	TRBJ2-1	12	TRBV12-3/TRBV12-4	TGTGCCAGCACCCCCGGGGCGAATGAGCGGTTCTTC	CASTPGANERFF
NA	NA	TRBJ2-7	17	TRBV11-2	TGTGCCAGCAGCTTAGATCTGCACATGGTTGGTTCGTACGAGCAGTACTTC	CASSLDLHMVGSYEQYF
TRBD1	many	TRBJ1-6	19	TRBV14	TGTGCCAGCAGCCTGGGACAGTTCCCAACGAGCTCCTATAATTCACCCCTCCACTTT	CASSLGQFPTSSYNSPLHF
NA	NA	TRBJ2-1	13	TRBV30	TGTGCCTGGGGTGGGGATACCTATAATGAGCGGTTCTTC	CAWGGDTYNERFF
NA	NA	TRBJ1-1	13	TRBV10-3	TGTACCATCAGTGAGTCGGGGTTCGCTGAAGCTTTCTTC	CTISESGFAEAFF
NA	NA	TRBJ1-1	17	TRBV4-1	TGCGCCAGCAGCCAAGTGGTGCCAGGGGCATTGAACACTGAAGCTTTCTTT	CASSQVVPGALNTEAFF
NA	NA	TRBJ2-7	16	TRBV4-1	TGCGCCAGCAGTCGTAACGAGACAGGACAGACCTACGAGCAGTACTTC	CASSRNETGQTYEQYF
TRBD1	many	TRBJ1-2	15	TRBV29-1	TGCAGCGTTGACGGTCCGGGACAGGGAGCCCATGGCTACACCTTC	CSVDGPGQGAHGYTF
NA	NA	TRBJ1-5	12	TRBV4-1	TGCGCCAGCGGCCAAGATTCCCCAACACTCTCTTTC	CASGQDSPTLSF
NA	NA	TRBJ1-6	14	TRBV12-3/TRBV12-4	TGTGCCAGCAGCCAAGGACTCGTCGGTTCACCCCTCCACTTT	CASSQGLVGSPLHF
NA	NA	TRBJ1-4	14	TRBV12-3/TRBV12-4	TGTGCCAGCAGTTCGTCTGCAACTAATGAAAAACTGTTTTTT	CASSSSATNEKLFF
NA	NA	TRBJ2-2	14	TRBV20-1	TGCAGTGCTAGTTACCGGGGGACTGCCTGGGAGCTGTTTTTT	CSASYRGTAWELFF
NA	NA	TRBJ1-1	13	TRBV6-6	TGTGCCAGCAGTTCTGGGAGGAGCACTGAAGCTTTCTTT	CASSSGRSTEAFF
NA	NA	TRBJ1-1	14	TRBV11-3	TGTGCCAGCACCTCGGGGCCCCAACGGTCCGAAGCTTTCTTT	CASTSGPQRSEAFF
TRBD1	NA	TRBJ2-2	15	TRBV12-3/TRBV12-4	TGTACCAGCAGTAGGACAGGGAAGATAACCGGGGAGCTGTTTTTT	CTSSRTGKITGELFF
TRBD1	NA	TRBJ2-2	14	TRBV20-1	TGCAGTGCTAGCCGGGACAGGAACACCTGGGAACTGTTTTTT	CSASRDRNTWELFF
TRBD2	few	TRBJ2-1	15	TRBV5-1	TGCGCCAGCAGCTCAGGGACTAGCCAGGGCGATGAGCAGTTCTTC	CASSSGTSQGDEQFF
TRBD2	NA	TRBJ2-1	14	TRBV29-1	TGCAGCTCCCTGACTAGCGGGAGGATCAACGAGCAGTTCTTC	CSSLTSGRINEQFF
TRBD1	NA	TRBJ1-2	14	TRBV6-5	TGTGCCAGCAGTCCGACAGGGGGCGGTCCTGCCTACACCTTC	CASSPTGGGPAYTF
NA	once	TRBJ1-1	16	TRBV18	TGTGCCAGCTCACCACCGTGGCGGCAGGTCGGCACTGAAGCTTTCTTT	CASSPPWRQVGTEAFF
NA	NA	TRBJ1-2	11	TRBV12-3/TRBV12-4	TGTACCAGTAGTGTAGGGACTGGTTACACCTTC	CTSSVGTGYTF
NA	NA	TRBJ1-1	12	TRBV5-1	TGCGCCAGCAGCTTAGGGACCACTGAACCTTTCTTT	CASSLGTTEPFF
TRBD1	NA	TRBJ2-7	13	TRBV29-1	TGCAGCGCCTGGGACAGCTTCTCCTATGAGCAGTACTTC	CSAWDSFSYEQYF